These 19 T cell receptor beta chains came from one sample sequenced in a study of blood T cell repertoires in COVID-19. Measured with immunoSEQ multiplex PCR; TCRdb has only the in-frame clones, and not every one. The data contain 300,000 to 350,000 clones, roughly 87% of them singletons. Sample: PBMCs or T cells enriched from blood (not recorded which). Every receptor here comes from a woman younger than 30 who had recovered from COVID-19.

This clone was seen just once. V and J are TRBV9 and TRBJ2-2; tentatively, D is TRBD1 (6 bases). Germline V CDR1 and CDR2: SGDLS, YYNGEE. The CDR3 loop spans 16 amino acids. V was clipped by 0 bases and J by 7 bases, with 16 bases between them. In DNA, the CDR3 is TGTGCCAGCAGCGTAGCCTTCAACAGGGCGAACGGGGAGCTGTTTTTT. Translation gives CASSVAFNRANGELFF.

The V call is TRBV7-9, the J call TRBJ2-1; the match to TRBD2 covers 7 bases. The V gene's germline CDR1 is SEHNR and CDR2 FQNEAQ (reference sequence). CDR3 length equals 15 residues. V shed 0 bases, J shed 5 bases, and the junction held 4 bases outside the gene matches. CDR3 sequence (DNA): TGTGCCAGCAGCTTAGCAATTGGGAGGGACAATGAGCAGTTCTTC. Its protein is CASSLAIGRDNEQFF. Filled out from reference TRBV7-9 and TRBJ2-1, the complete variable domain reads DTGVSQNPRHKITKRGQNVTFRCDPISEHNRLYWYRQTLGQGPEFLTYFQNEAQLEKSRLLSDRFSAERPKGSFSTLEIQRTEQGDSAMYLCASSLAIGRDNEQFFGPGTRLTVL.

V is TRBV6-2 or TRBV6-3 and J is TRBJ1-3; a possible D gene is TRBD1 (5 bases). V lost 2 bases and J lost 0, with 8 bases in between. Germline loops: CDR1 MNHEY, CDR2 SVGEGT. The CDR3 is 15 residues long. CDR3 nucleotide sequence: TGTGCCAGCAGTTACGTGGGGCACTCTGGAAACACCATATATTTT. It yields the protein CASSYVGHSGNTIYF.

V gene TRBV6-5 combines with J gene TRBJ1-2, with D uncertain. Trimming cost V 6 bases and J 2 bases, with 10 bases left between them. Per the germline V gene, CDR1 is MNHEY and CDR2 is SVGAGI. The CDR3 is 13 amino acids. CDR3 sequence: CASRPISNYGYTF. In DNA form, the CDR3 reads TGTGCCAGCAGGCCCATTAGCAACTATGGCTACACCTTC.

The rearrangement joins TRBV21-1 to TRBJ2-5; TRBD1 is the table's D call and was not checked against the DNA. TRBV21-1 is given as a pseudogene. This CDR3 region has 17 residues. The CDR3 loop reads CASSNPPLKGHRETQYF. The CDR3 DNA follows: TGTGCCAGCAGCAATCCCCCTTTGAAGGGACATCGAGAGACCCAGTACTTC.

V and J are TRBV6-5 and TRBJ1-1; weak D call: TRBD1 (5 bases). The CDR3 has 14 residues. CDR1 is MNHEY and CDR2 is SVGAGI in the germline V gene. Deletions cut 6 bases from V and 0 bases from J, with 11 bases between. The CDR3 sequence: CASRGAFMNTEAFF. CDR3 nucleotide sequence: TGTGCCAGCAGAGGGGCATTCATGAACACTGAAGCTTTCTTT.

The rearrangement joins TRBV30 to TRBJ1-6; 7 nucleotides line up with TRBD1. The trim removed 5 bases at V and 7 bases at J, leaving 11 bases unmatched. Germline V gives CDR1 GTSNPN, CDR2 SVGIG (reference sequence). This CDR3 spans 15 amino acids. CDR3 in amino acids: CAWGSLGQRNSPLHF. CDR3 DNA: TGTGCCTGGGGATCTCTGGGACAGCGGAATTCACCCCTCCACTTT. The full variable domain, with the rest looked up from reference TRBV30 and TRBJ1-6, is SQTIHQWPATLVQPVGSPLSLECTVEGTSNPNLYWYRQAAGRGLQLLFYSVGIGQISSEVPQNLSASRPQDRQFILSSKKLLLSDSGFYLCAWGSLGQRNSPLHFGNGTRLTVT.

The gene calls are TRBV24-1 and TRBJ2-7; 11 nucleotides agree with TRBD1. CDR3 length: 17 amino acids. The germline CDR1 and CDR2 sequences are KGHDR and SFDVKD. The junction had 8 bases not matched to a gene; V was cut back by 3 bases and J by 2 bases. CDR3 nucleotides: TGTGCCACCAGTGATACAACCGGGACAGGGGGTACCTACGAGCAGTACTTC. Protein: CATSDTTGTGGTYEQYF.

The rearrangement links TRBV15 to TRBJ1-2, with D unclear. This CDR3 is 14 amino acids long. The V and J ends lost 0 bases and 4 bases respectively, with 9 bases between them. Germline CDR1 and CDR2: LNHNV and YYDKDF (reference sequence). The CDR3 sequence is CATSREGRSYGYTF. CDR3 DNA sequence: TGTGCCACCAGCAGAGAGGGCAGAAGCTATGGCTACACCTTC.

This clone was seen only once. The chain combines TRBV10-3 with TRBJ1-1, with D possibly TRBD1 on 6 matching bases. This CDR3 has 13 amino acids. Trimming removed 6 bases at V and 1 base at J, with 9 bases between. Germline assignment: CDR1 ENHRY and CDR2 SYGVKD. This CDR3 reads CAIRDSQNTEAFF. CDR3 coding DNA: TGTGCCATCAGGGACAGTCAGAACACTGAAGCTTTCTTT.

CDR3 loop: CASSLGERGYTF. The CDR3, as DNA: TGTGCCAGCAGCTTGGGGGAGCGGGGCTACACCTTC. J is TRBJ1-2 and V is TRBV5-5; D uncertain. V lost 0 bases and J lost 8, with 8 bases in between. CDR1 and CDR2 (germline): SGHKS, YYEKEE (reference sequence). The CDR3 contains 12 residues.

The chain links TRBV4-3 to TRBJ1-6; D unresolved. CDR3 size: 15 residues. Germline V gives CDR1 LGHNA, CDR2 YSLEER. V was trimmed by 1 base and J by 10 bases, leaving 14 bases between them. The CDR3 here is CASSQVADQTSPLHF. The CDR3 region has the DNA TGCGCCAGCAGCCAAGTAGCGGACCAAACCTCACCCCTCCACTTT.

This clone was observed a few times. The CDR3 DNA is TGTGCCAGTAGTACCCGGGAGGTGTACAATGAGCAGTTCTTC. Protein product: CASSTREVYNEQFF. The rearrangement uses TRBV19 and TRBJ2-1; 7 bases align to TRBD2. The CDR3 runs 14 residues. Germline lookup yields CDR1 LNHDA and CDR2 SQIVND (reference sequence). Trimming removed 4 bases from V and 4 bases from J; junction bases left unmatched: 4.

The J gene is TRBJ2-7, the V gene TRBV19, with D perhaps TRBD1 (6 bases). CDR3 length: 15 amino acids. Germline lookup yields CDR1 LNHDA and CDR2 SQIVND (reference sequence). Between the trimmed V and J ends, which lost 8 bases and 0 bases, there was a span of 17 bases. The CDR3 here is CASPRQGHPSYEQYF. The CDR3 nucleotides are TGTGCCAGTCCCCGCCAGGGGCACCCCTCCTACGAGCAGTACTTC. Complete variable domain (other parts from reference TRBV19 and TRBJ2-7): DGGITQSPKYLFRKEGQNVTLSCEQNLNHDAMYWYRQDPGQGLRLIYYSQIVNDFQKGDIAEGYSVSREKKESFPLTVTSAQKNPTAFYLCASPRQGHPSYEQYFGPGTRLTVT.

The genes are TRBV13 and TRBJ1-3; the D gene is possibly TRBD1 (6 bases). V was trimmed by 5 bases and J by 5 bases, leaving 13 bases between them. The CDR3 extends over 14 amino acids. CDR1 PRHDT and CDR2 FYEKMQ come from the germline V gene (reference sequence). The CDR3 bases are TGTGCCAGCAGCCACCCGGGACAACGAAACACCATATATTTT. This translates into CASSHPGQRNTIYF.

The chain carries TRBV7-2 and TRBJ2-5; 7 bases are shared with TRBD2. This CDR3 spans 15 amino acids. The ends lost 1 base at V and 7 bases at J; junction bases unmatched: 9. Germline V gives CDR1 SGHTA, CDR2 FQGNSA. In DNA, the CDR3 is TGTGCCAGCAGCTTAGGGGGGGGACTCGGTGGGACCCAGTACTTC. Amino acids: CASSLGGGLGGTQYF.

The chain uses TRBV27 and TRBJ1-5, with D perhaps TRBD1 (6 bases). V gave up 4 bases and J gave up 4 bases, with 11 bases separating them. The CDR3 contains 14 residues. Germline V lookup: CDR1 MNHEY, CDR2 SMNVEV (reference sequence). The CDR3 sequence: CASSYIGQNQPQHF. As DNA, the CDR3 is TGTGCCAGCAGTTACATTGGACAGAATCAGCCCCAGCATTTT.

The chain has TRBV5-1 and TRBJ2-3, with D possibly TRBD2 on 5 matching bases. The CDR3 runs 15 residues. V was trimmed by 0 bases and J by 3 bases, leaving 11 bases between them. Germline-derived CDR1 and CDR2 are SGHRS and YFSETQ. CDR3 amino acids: CASSLVLTNTDTQYF. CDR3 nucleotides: TGCGCCAGCAGCTTGGTCCTGACTAATACAGATACGCAGTATTTT.

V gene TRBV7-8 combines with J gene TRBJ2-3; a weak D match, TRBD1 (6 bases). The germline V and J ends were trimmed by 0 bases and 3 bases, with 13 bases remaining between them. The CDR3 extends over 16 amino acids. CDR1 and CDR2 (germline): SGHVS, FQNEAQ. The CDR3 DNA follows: TGTGCCAGCAGCTTAGCCCTGGACAGTTCAACAGATACGCAGTATTTT. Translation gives CASSLALDSSTDTQYF.